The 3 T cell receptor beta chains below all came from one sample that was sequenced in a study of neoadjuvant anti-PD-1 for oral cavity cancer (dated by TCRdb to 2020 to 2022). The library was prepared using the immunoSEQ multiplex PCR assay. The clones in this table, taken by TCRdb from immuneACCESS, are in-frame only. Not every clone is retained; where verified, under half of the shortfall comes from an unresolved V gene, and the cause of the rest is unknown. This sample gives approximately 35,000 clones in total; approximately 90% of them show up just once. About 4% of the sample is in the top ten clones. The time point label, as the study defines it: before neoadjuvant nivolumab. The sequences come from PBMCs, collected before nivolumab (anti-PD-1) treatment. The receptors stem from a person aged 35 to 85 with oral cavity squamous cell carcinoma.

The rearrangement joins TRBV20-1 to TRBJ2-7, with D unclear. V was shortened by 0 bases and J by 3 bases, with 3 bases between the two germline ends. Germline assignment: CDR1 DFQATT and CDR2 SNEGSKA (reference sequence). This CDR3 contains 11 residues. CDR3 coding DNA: TGCAGTGCTAGAGACCTCTACGAGCAGTACTTC. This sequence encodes CSARDLYEQYF.

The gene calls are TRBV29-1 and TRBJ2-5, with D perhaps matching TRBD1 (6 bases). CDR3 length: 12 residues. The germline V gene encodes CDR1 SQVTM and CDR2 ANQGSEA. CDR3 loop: CVITGLGETQYF. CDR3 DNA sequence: TGCGTTATCACAGGGCTAGGAGAGACCCAGTACTTC. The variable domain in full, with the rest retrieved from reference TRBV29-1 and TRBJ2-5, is SAVISQKPSRDICQRGTSLTIQCQVDSQVTMMFWYRQQPGQSLTLIATANQGSEATYESGFVIDKFPISRPNLTFSTLTVSNMSPEDSSIYLCVITGLGETQYFGPGTRLLVL.

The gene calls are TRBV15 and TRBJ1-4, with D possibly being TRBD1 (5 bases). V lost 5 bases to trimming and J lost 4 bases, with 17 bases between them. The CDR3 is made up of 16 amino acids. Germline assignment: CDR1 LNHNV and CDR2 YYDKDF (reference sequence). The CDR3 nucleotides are TGTGCCACCAGCGTGGGGGGGGGTAATTATAATGAAAAACTGTTTTTT. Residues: CATSVGGGNYNEKLFF.